Given below is one T cell receptor beta chain in context. These data come from a study of beta chain features in type 1 diabetes. As every portion of the isolated RNA was reverse transcribed, the sequencing read expressed TCRB transcripts. The table came from immunoSEQ multiplex PCR; TCRdb's copy has only in-frame clones and leaves some out. There are 850,000 to 900,000 clones in the sample; roughly 17% occur only once, and 0.02% to 0.025% lies in the top ten. V trimming: 8 bases; J trimming: 4 bases; junction bases outside the gene matches: 7. The CDR3 extends over 14 amino acids. CDR1 is SQVTM, CDR2 ANQGSEA, per germline.

V is TRBV29-1 and J is TRBJ2-3, with 12 bases matching TRBD2. This clonotype was obtained from a young woman in good health. Sequencing was carried out using naive CD4+ T cells from blood. In nucleotides, the CDR3 is TGCAGCTATAGACTAGCGGGAGTATCAGATACGCAGTATTTT. This translates into CSYRLAGVSDTQYF.